The subject of this entry is one T cell receptor beta chain. The CDR3 covers 16 residues. CDR1 is SEHNR and CDR2 is FQNEAQ in the germline V gene (reference sequence). Trimming at V came to 5 bases and at J to 5 bases, leaving 10 bases not matched to a gene. Profiled with immunoSEQ multiplex PCR; TCRdb holds only in-frame clones, not every one. The sample lists under 250,000 clones; roughly 84% were seen once. The record originates from a study of blood T cell repertoires in COVID-19. The sample taken for sequencing was peripheral blood. This TCR came from a woman between 40 and 50 years old who had recovered from COVID-19. J is TRBJ2-1 and V is TRBV7-9; 9 positions agree with TRBD1. CDR3 nucleotides: TGTGCCAGCAGCATGGCGACAGGGGGGTCCCACAATGAGCAGTTCTTC. Translation gives CASSMATGGSHNEQFF.